The 9 T cell receptor beta chains given below trace back to one sample, sequenced in a study of blood T cell repertoires in COVID-19. TCRdb's copy holds only in-frame clones and misses some; the assay was immunoSEQ multiplex PCR. This sample has around 230,000 clones, with about nine tenths found just once. Sequences were obtained from peripheral blood. These receptor sequences come from a man aged 50 or older with COVID-19, enrolled during active disease.

This clone is a singleton in its sample. This rearrangement joins TRBV7-8 to TRBJ2-1; 11 bases align to TRBD2. Germline assignment: CDR1 SGHVS and CDR2 FQNEAQ. The CDR3 is 15 amino acids. V lost 1 base, J lost 8 bases, and 4 bases stayed unmatched. The chain's CDR3 is CASSLELAGVHEQFF. CDR3 coding DNA: TGTGCCAGCAGCTTAGAACTAGCGGGAGTCCATGAGCAGTTCTTC. Full variable domain (missing parts from reference TRBV7-8 and TRBJ2-1): GAGVSQSPRYKVAKRGQDVALRCDPISGHVSLFWYQQALGQGPEFLTYFQNEAQLDKSGLPSDRFFAERPEGSVSTLKIQRTQQEDSAVYLCASSLELAGVHEQFFGPGTRLTVL.

The rearrangement links TRBV16 to TRBJ1-3, with D unclear. CDR1 and CDR2 from the germline V gene are KGHSY and FQNENV. This CDR3 comprises 17 residues. V was pared by 0 bases and J by 0 bases, with 12 bases between. The CDR3 DNA sequence: TGTGCCAGCAGCCAATCAGGACTGCACAACTCTGGAAACACCATATATTTT. Amino acids: CASSQSGLHNSGNTIYF.

The chain links TRBV5-4 to TRBJ2-2; possible D gene TRBD2, 5 bases. This CDR3 has 17 amino acids. V lost 4 bases and J 1 base, leaving 17 bases between the germline ends. Germline CDR1 and CDR2: SGHNT and YYREEE (reference sequence). CDR3 loop: CASSARPTTMNTGELFF. In nucleotides, the CDR3 is TGTGCCAGCAGCGCTCGTCCGACTACTATGAACACCGGGGAGCTGTTTTTT.

A word on this clone: Other DNA sequences in the same sample also yield this CDR3. The chain combines TRBV19 with TRBJ1-3, with TRBD1 matching 7 bases. The CDR3 totals 15 residues. In germline, CDR1 is LNHDA, CDR2 SQIVND (reference sequence). Trimming took 3 bases from V and 1 from J; bases not matched to a gene: 3. CDR3 protein: CASSIAGGSGNTIYF. CDR3 in DNA: TGTGCCAGTAGTATCGCAGGGGGTTCTGGAAACACCATATATTTT.

This chain uses TRBV5-5 with TRBJ1-3; D might be TRBD1 (6 bases). The length of the CDR3 is 18 residues. The V gene lost 4 bases and the J gene lost 0 bases, with 20 bases spanning the gap. Germline CDR1 reads SGHKS; CDR2 reads YYEKEE (reference sequence). The CDR3 DNA sequence: TGTGCCAGCAGCCCTGGGGCGACAGGAACAACCTCTGGAAACACCATATATTTT. Translation gives CASSPGATGTTSGNTIYF.

V is TRBV6-1 and J is TRBJ1-1, with D possibly being TRBD1 (6 bases). The CDR3 extends over 14 amino acids. The germline V gene has CDR1 MNHNS and CDR2 SASEGT. Trimming took off 3 bases at V and 0 bases at J, with 8 bases between the two ends. The CDR3 DNA sequence: TGTGCCAGCAGTGATCAGGGGTTGAACACTGAAGCTTTCTTT. Its protein product is CASSDQGLNTEAFF.

The gene calls are TRBV7-3 and TRBJ2-1; D is possibly TRBD2 (6 bases). This CDR3 is 12 amino acids long. The V gene lost 5 bases and the J gene lost 8 bases, with 10 bases spanning the gap. The germline CDR1 and CDR2 sequences are SGHTA and FQGTGA. The CDR3 reads CASSKGGDEQFF. The DNA of the CDR3 is TGTGCCAGCAGCAAAGGAGGGGATGAGCAGTTCTTC.

The V call is TRBV24-1, the J call TRBJ2-2, with 9 bases lining up with TRBD1. CDR1 is KGHDR and CDR2 is SFDVKD in the germline V gene. J lost 2 bases, V lost 1 base, and 4 bases had no gene match. The CDR3 runs 17 residues. The CDR3 protein is CATSDFGQGINTGELFF. In DNA form, the CDR3 reads TGTGCCACCAGTGATTTCGGACAGGGGATAAACACCGGGGAGCTGTTTTTT.

Only a few counts were recorded for this clone. The CDR3 loop reads CASSYFGQGALSNQPQHF. DNA of the CDR3: TGTGCCAGCAGTTACTTTGGGCAGGGGGCCCTTAGCAATCAGCCCCAGCATTTT. This chain joins TRBV6-2 or TRBV6-3 and TRBJ1-5; 8 positions match TRBD1. With V trimmed by 1 base and J by 0 bases, 8 bases remained unmatched. The CDR3 length is 18 residues. CDR1 is MNHEY and CDR2 is SVGEGT in the germline V gene.